This TCR beta chain was recovered during a study of technical replicates of blood from a handful of donors. Here immunoSEQ multiplex PCR was the method, and the copy in TCRdb shows in-frame clones only, minus some. The sample carries around 53,000 clones, more than 70% recorded once. Looked up from germline, CDR1 is SGHVS and CDR2 is FQNEAQ. CDR3 size: 14 residues. With 4 bases removed from V and 0 bases from J, the gap between germline ends came to 10 bases. This sequence originates from a human donor in good health. Some clones in this sample may be carry-over from other donors' samples. Sequenced input: PBMCs. The chain has TRBV7-8 and TRBJ2-7; D uncertain. CDR3 loop: CASSSKQSSYEQYF. DNA of the CDR3: TGTGCCAGCAGCTCGAAACAGTCCTCCTACGAGCAGTACTTC.